Given below is one T cell receptor (beta chain) in context. The authors ran a second PCR of 7 to 11 cycles using a sample-barcoded 5' primer and a J-beta primer mix. MiXCR, applied by TCRdb to the 5' RACE reads, yields one record per CDR3 protein. The data show roughly 800,000 distinct CDR3 sequences, roughly 64% seen once. The data belong to a study of blood T cells in healthy people across ages. CDR1 and CDR2 (germline): LGHNA, YSLEER. There are 15 residues in the CDR3. Trimming pared 0 bases from V and 6 bases from J, leaving 13 bases between. The gene calls are TRBV4-3 and TRBJ2-3; tentative D call: TRBD1 (5 bases). The sequenced sample was blood. The sequence came from a man aged 30 to 39 in good health. The CDR3 DNA sequence: TGCGCCAGCAGCCAAGATCCCCAGGGTGGGGATACGCAGTATTTT. This translates into CASSQDPQGGDTQYF.